These 32 T cell receptor beta chains were all obtained from the same sample, sequenced in a study of OX40 agonist ivuxolimab in advanced cancers. Some clones are missing from TCRdb's copy, which holds only in-frame ones; the method was immunoSEQ multiplex PCR. The sample lists roughly 74,000 clones; over 85% were seen once. Sequences were derived from CD4+ or CD8+ T cells sorted from blood, sampled in a trial of the OX40 agonist ivuxolimab. The receptor set was obtained from an adult with an advanced solid tumor such as melanoma, head and neck, liver or kidney cancer.

The V and J genes are TRBV18 and TRBJ1-1; D perhaps matches TRBD1 (5 bases). The CDR3 has 18 amino acids. V was cut by 1 base and J by 3 bases, with 21 bases left in between. Germline lookup yields CDR1 KGHSH and CDR2 LQKENI. The CDR3 here is CASSPLSWGGYVDTEAFF. CDR3 sequence (DNA): TGTGCCAGCTCACCACTTTCCTGGGGGGGGTATGTGGACACTGAAGCTTTCTTT. The full variable domain, rest sourced from reference TRBV18 and TRBJ1-1, is NAGVMQNPRHLVRRRGQEARLRCSPMKGHSHVYWYRQLPEEGLKFMVYLQKENIIDESGMPKERFSAEFPKEGPSILRIQQVVRGDSAAYFCASSPLSWGGYVDTEAFFGQGTRLTVV.

V gene TRBV7-2 combines with J gene TRBJ2-2; TRBD2 matches 8 bases. The CDR3 extends over 18 amino acids. Unmatched junction bases numbered 11, after V lost 1 base and J lost 4 bases. CDR1 is SGHTA, CDR2 FQGNSA, per germline. The CDR3 protein is CASSLDLQAGVPTGELFF. CDR3 DNA sequence: TGTGCCAGCAGCTTAGATTTGCAAGCGGGAGTCCCCACCGGGGAGCTGTTTTTT.

Regarding this clone: The conserved closing phenylalanine or tryptophan is absent in this CDR3, likely reflecting a read error. The limits of the CDR3 on the DNA are not certain, so only TCRdb's listed CDR3 is given. The chain has TRBV7-2 and TRBJ2-7; the table calls TRBD1, which could not be checked here. From germline, CDR1 is SGHTA and CDR2 FQGNSA. The CDR3 is 11 residues long, counting both termini. CDR3 residues: CASSLGTGGLL.

This chain joins TRBV7-9 and TRBJ1-5; 7 nucleotides agree with TRBD1. Germline loops: CDR1 SEHNR, CDR2 FQNEAQ (reference sequence). V trimming: 4 bases; J trimming: 4 bases; junction bases outside the gene matches: 7. This CDR3 region has 15 residues. CDR3 protein: CASSSGQSINQPQHF. CDR3 nucleotides: TGTGCCAGCAGCTCGGGACAGTCGATTAATCAGCCCCAGCATTTT.

This clone was seen once. This sequence joins TRBV4-1 and TRBJ2-7; 11 positions agree with TRBD2. The CDR3 is 16 residues long. J lost 0 bases, V lost 3 bases, and 4 bases had no gene match. Germline CDR1 is MGHRA and CDR2 is YSYEKL. The CDR3 nucleotides are TGCGCCAGCAGCCAGTTAGCGGGAGGGCGCTCCTACGAGCAGTACTTC. Translated, it gives CASSQLAGGRSYEQYF.

The chain joins TRBV5-1 to TRBJ2-5; possibly TRBD1 or TRBD2 for D (5 bases each). In germline, CDR1 is SGHRS, CDR2 YFSETQ. The germline V and J ends were trimmed by 0 bases and 4 bases, with 13 bases remaining between them. The CDR3 runs to 15 residues. The CDR3 DNA reads as TGCGCCAGCAGCTTGGCCGAGGGGCGTGGAGAGACCCAGTACTTC. This sequence encodes CASSLAEGRGETQYF.

The chain carries TRBV19 and TRBJ2-7, with TRBD2 matching over 13 bases. Germline V gene data show CDR1 as LNHDA and CDR2 as SQIVND (reference sequence). There are 15 residues in the CDR3. J gave up 3 bases and V 6 bases, and 5 bases lay outside the gene matches. The CDR3 here is CASSWGLAGIYEQYF. The CDR3 DNA reads as TGTGCCAGTAGCTGGGGACTAGCGGGAATCTACGAGCAGTACTTC.

This clone was counted a single time. The chain links TRBV4-3 to TRBJ1-2; D is ambiguous. Germline CDR1 is LGHNA and CDR2 is YSLEER. The CDR3 extends over 16 amino acids. Trimming took off 4 bases at V and 3 bases at J, with 18 bases between the two ends. CDR3 region: CASSLVLGRTDYGYTF. CDR3 nucleotide sequence: TGCGCCAGCAGCCTCGTTCTAGGGAGAACGGACTATGGCTACACCTTC.

This chain joins TRBV6-5 and TRBJ2-7; D tentatively reads TRBD1 or TRBD2 (6 bases each). Germline V CDR1 and CDR2: MNHEY, SVGAGI. The length of the CDR3 is 13 residues. Trimming pared 8 bases from V and 6 bases from J, leaving 17 bases between. The CDR3 loop reads CASRRGAITEQYF. The CDR3 bases are TGTGCCAGCCGAAGGGGGGCGATTACCGAGCAGTACTTC.

This chain links TRBV28 with TRBJ2-7, with TRBD1 matching 10 bases. Germline V gene lookup returns CDR1 MDHEN and CDR2 SYDVKM. Trimming at V came to 5 bases and at J to 4 bases, leaving 14 bases not matched to a gene. This CDR3 region has 17 residues. The CDR3 here is CASSTTLTGGGGYEQYF. CDR3 in DNA: TGTGCCAGCAGTACAACCTTGACAGGGGGCGGCGGATACGAGCAGTACTTC.

The chain is built from TRBV7-9 and TRBJ2-3; D unclear. The CDR3 extends over 12 amino acids. The V gene lost 1 base and the J gene lost 5 bases, with 4 bases spanning the gap. The germline V gene has CDR1 SEHNR and CDR2 FQNEAQ (reference sequence). The CDR3 DNA is TGTGCCAGCAGCTTAGTAATAGATACGCAGTATTTT. Residues: CASSLVIDTQYF. Together with reference TRBV7-9 and TRBJ2-3, the CDR3 gives the full variable domain: DTGVSQNPRHKITKRGQNVTFRCDPISEHNRLYWYRQTLGQGPEFLTYFQNEAQLEKSRLLSDRFSAERPKGSFSTLEIQRTEQGDSAMYLCASSLVIDTQYFGPGTRLTVL.

The rearrangement links TRBV4-3 to TRBJ2-4; D perhaps matches TRBD1 (6 bases). V was clipped by 0 bases and J by 6 bases, with 15 bases between them. Germline-derived CDR1 and CDR2 are LGHNA and YSLEER. The CDR3 is 16 residues long. CDR3 sequence reads: CASSQDGNRETNIQYF. The CDR3 coding sequence is TGCGCCAGCAGCCAAGACGGAAACAGGGAGACAAACATTCAGTACTTC.

The chain is built from TRBV4-2 and TRBJ1-2; a possible D gene is TRBD1 (6 bases). Germline V lookup: CDR1 LGHNA, CDR2 YNFKEQ. Trimming cost V 4 bases and J 4 bases, with 19 bases left between them. This CDR3 has 16 amino acids. CDR3: CASSLDNRELVYGYTF. CDR3 bases: TGTGCCAGCAGCCTTGACAACAGGGAACTCGTCTATGGCTACACCTTC.

This sequence joins TRBV6-5 and TRBJ2-1, with D tentatively TRBD1 (5 bases). Trimming shortened V by 2 bases and J by 9 bases, and 14 bases separated the two germline ends. The CDR3 contains 14 residues. CDR1 is MNHEY and CDR2 is SVGAGI in the germline V gene. CDR3 bases: TGTGCCAGCAGTTACATAGGGGATTGGTCTGAGCAGTTCTTC. Translation: CASSYIGDWSEQFF.

The gene calls are TRBV4-3 and TRBJ1-1; D unclear. V lost 1 base and J 8 bases, leaving 14 bases between the germline ends. CDR1 is LGHNA and CDR2 is YSLEER in the germline V gene. The CDR3 consists of 14 residues. The CDR3 DNA is TGCGCCAGCAGCCAAGGGATTGGGGAGCAGGAAGCTTTCTTT. Its protein product is CASSQGIGEQEAFF.

CDR3: CASSLKPLGNTIYF. The CDR3 nucleotides are TGTGCCAGCAGTTTAAAGCCTCTTGGGAACACCATATATTTT. This sequence joins TRBV28 and TRBJ1-3, with D unresolved. Germline-derived CDR1 and CDR2 are MDHEN and SYDVKM. This CDR3 spans 14 amino acids. V dropped 2 bases and J dropped 7 bases, with 12 bases sitting between them.

V usage is TRBV10-2 and J usage is TRBJ2-7; either TRBD1 or TRBD2 may supply D (5 bases each). Germline V CDR1 and CDR2: WSHSY, SAAADI. The CDR3 spans 15 residues. Trimming pared 8 bases from V and 1 base from J, leaving 18 bases between. The CDR3 DNA follows: TGCGCCAGCGCAGATCCGGGACGGACGTCCTACGAGCAGTACTTC. Amino acid sequence: CASADPGRTSYEQYF.

The chain has TRBV7-9 and TRBJ1-2; D gene uncertain. Germline-derived CDR1 and CDR2 are SEHNR and FQNEAQ (reference sequence). With 3 bases removed from V and 6 bases from J, the gap between germline ends came to 11 bases. The CDR3 has 13 amino acids. CDR3 loop: CASSFPGLNGYTF. The CDR3 coding sequence is TGTGCCAGCAGCTTCCCCGGACTGAATGGCTACACCTTC. The full variable domain, completed using reference TRBV7-9 and TRBJ1-2, is DTGVSQNPRHKITKRGQNVTFRCDPISEHNRLYWYRQTLGQGPEFLTYFQNEAQLEKSRLLSDRFSAERPKGSFSTLEIQRTEQGDSAMYLCASSFPGLNGYTFGSGTRLTVV.

The V call is TRBV5-4, the J call TRBJ2-7; 7 bases agree with TRBD2. The CDR3 extends over 14 amino acids. The V gene end was trimmed by 0 bases and the J gene end by 2 bases; junction bases not matched to a gene: 2. Per germline, CDR1 SGHNT and CDR2 YYREEE (reference sequence). The CDR3 spells CASSLVAGAYEQYF. The CDR3 DNA follows: TGTGCCAGCAGCTTGGTAGCGGGCGCCTACGAGCAGTACTTC. The full variable domain, rest sourced from reference TRBV5-4 and TRBJ2-7, is ETGVTQSPTHLIKTRGQQVTLRCSSQSGHNTVSWYQQALGQGPQFIFQYYREEENGRGNFPPRFSGLQFPNYSSELNVNALELDDSALYLCASSLVAGAYEQYFGPGTRLTVT.

The chain has TRBV19 and TRBJ2-7, with 7 bases that match TRBD2. The CDR3 length is 15 residues. Germline loops: CDR1 LNHDA, CDR2 SQIVND (reference sequence). Losses at the gene ends were 1 base for V and 3 bases for J; bases not matched to a gene: 6. The CDR3 spells CASSIVLARYYEQYF. CDR3 in DNA: TGTGCCAGTAGTATAGTACTAGCGAGATACTACGAGCAGTACTTC.

This chain links TRBV4-1 with TRBJ2-7, with D unresolved. The V gene's germline CDR1 is MGHRA and CDR2 YSYEKL. V lost 3 bases and J 5 bases, leaving 11 bases between the germline ends. The CDR3 contains 13 residues. The CDR3 DNA sequence: TGCGCCAGCAGCCAGTCACAGCAGAACGAGCAGTACTTC. It is translated as CASSQSQQNEQYF.

The genes are TRBV7-9 and TRBJ1-4; D unclear. The CDR3 contains 17 residues. CDR1 is SEHNR, CDR2 FQNEAQ, per germline (reference sequence). Trimming pared 5 bases from V and 1 base from J, leaving 17 bases between. DNA for the CDR3: TGTGCCAGCAGCCCTCGGCCGTCTGGTGTAACTAATGAAAAACTGTTTTTT. It specifies CASSPRPSGVTNEKLFF.

V gene TRBV5-1 combines with J gene TRBJ1-2; TRBD1 is a possible D gene (5 bases). Trimming stripped 2 bases from V and 7 bases from J, with 15 bases between. Germline V gene lookup returns CDR1 SGHRS and CDR2 YFSETQ. The CDR3 is made up of 14 amino acids. CDR3 loop: CASSFPGTEGGYTF. CDR3 DNA sequence: TGCGCCAGCAGCTTCCCAGGGACCGAAGGTGGCTACACCTTC.

The chain combines TRBV6-5 with TRBJ2-7; D call uncertain. The CDR3 totals 14 residues. Germline CDR1 MNHEY, CDR2 SVGAGI. The V and J ends lost 5 bases and 0 bases respectively, with 11 bases between them. The CDR3 protein is CASSGWKSSYEQYF. In nucleotides, the CDR3 is TGTGCCAGCAGTGGGTGGAAGAGCTCCTACGAGCAGTACTTC.

V is TRBV6-5 and J is TRBJ2-1; D not certain. The CDR3 is 13 amino acids. Germline V gene data show CDR1 as MNHEY and CDR2 as SVGAGI. V was clipped by 5 bases and J by 3 bases, with 8 bases between them. The CDR3 reads CASSRAGYNEQFF. The CDR3 DNA is TGTGCCAGCAGTCGCGCAGGCTACAATGAGCAGTTCTTC.

The chain carries TRBV6-5 and TRBJ2-5, with a tentative D call TRBD1 (5 bases). In germline, CDR1 is MNHEY, CDR2 SVGAGI. CDR3 size: 14 residues. Trimming took 3 bases from V and 2 from J, leaving 10 bases between them. The CDR3 protein is CASSYKGVQETQYF. In DNA, the CDR3 is TGTGCCAGCAGTTATAAAGGGGTTCAAGAGACCCAGTACTTC.

This sequence joins TRBV4-3 and TRBJ2-7; 11 bases agree with TRBD2. Losses at the gene ends were 1 base for V and 0 bases for J; bases not matched to a gene: 8. The germline V gene has CDR1 LGHNA and CDR2 YSLEER. CDR3 size: 18 residues. The CDR3 sequence is CASSQGTSGGLDSYEQYF. In DNA form, the CDR3 reads TGCGCCAGCAGCCAAGGAACTAGCGGGGGCCTAGACTCCTACGAGCAGTACTTC.

The table lists this clone with a count of one. The chain is built from TRBV5-6 and TRBJ2-7, with D hard to call. The V end lost 0 bases, the J end lost 6 bases, and 13 bases lay between the germline ends. The CDR3 has 14 amino acids. CDR1 SGHDT and CDR2 YYEEEE come from the germline V gene. For the CDR3, the DNA is TGTGCCAGCAGCTTGGCCCCAGGCGGCGTCGAGCAGTACTTC. Its protein is CASSLAPGGVEQYF. The variable domain in full, with the rest retrieved from reference TRBV5-6 and TRBJ2-7, is DAGVTQSPTHLIKTRGQQVTLRCSPKSGHDTVSWYQQALGQGPQFIFQYYEEEERQRGNFPDRFSGHQFPNYSSELNVNALLLGDSALYLCASSLAPGGVEQYFGPGTRLTVT.

The chain is built from TRBV4-1 and TRBJ2-7, with 8 positions matching TRBD2. Germline trimming cut 1 base from V and 2 bases from J; bases unmatched to any gene: 4. This CDR3 comprises 15 residues. CDR1 is MGHRA and CDR2 is YSYEKL in the germline V gene. The CDR3 DNA is TGCGCCAGCAGCCAAGTCCCTAGCGGGCCCTACGAGCAGTACTTC. Protein sequence: CASSQVPSGPYEQYF.

Here the CDR3 reads CASSLGTGGGEQYF. The DNA for the CDR3 is TGTGCCAGCAGCCTCGGGACAGGCGGCGGCGAGCAGTACTTC. The rearrangement uses TRBV7-8 and TRBJ2-7, with 8 bases fitting TRBD1. V gave up 5 bases and J gave up 6 bases; unmatched junction bases: 9. Germline V gives CDR1 SGHVS, CDR2 FQNEAQ. CDR3 length: 14 residues.

In DNA form, the CDR3 reads TGTGCCAGCAGCCAAGGGAGGGGACAGGGGGCTTCTGGCACTGAAGCTTTCTTT. The encoded protein is CASSQGRGQGASGTEAFF. This chain links TRBV14 with TRBJ1-1, with 12 bases aligning to TRBD1. The CDR3 covers 18 residues. Unmatched junction bases numbered 10, after V lost 1 base and J lost 4 bases. The V gene's germline CDR1 is SGHDN and CDR2 FVKESK.

The chain carries TRBV18 and TRBJ2-4; D not resolved. Germline V gene lookup returns CDR1 KGHSH and CDR2 LQKENI. CDR3 length: 14 residues. The V gene lost 6 bases and the J gene lost 1 base, with 10 bases spanning the gap. The CDR3 DNA reads TGTGCCAGCTCCCCAGGATGGGCCAAAAACATTCAGTACTTC. This encodes CASSPGWAKNIQYF.